This passage covers 7 T cell receptor beta chains from one sample sequenced in a study of T cells in Graves' hyperthyroidism and ophthalmopathy. RNA transcripts yielded amplified TCR beta CDR3 regions. Using the HTBI primer set, a first-round RT-PCR was run on the TCR CDR3. In TCRdb, the multiplex PCR reads were re-called with MiXCR into one record per CDR3 protein. The repertoire has hundreds of thousands of distinct CDR3 sequences, 15% to 20% of them found once; the top ten carry around 55%. The source material was blood. These receptors originate from a woman aged 55-70 years with Graves' ophthalmopathy.

This clonotype was detected a few times. This rearrangement joins TRBV2 to TRBJ2-7; 7 positions match TRBD2. The CDR3 has 14 amino acids. V lost 4 bases, J lost 0 bases, and 3 bases stayed unmatched. Germline V gene sequence: CDR1 SNHLY, CDR2 FYNNEI. The CDR3 sequence: CASSAQRGSYEQYF. CDR3 DNA sequence: TGTGCCAGCAGTGCCCAGCGGGGCTCCTACGAGCAGTACTTC.

This clonotype was observed a single time. The gene calls are TRBV19 and TRBJ1-2; D gene unclear. Trimming took off 2 bases at V and 5 bases at J, with 30 bases between the two ends. Germline CDR1 is LNHDA and CDR2 is SQIVND (reference sequence). CDR3 length: 20 residues. The CDR3 nucleotides are TGTGCCAGTAGTATATCGAAAGGACGGGTCTCTTCGTCAGATTCTTATGGCTACACCTTC. Translating it yields CASSISKGRVSSSDSYGYTF.

This clonotype occurred many times. The rearrangement joins TRBV2 to TRBJ1-1, with D unresolved. Per the germline V gene, CDR1 is SNHLY and CDR2 is FYNNEI. V was pared by 2 bases and J by 4 bases, with 17 bases between. This CDR3 spans 16 amino acids. CDR3 in DNA: TGTGCCAGCAGTGAAAATCCCCCCGGACGGAGCACTGAAGCTTTCTTT. Translation gives CASSENPPGRSTEAFF.

With respect to this clonotype: One base away lies a much larger clone, so this may be a sequencing read error. The V and J genes are TRBV9 and TRBJ2-3; TRBD1 matches at 7 bases. Germline V gene data show CDR1 as SGDLS and CDR2 as YYNGEE. This CDR3 is 14 amino acids long. CDR3 nucleotides: TGTGCCAGCAGCGTAGATCAGGGGACAGATATGCAGTATTTT. Its protein is CASSVDQGTDMQYF.

This clonotype was seen many times. This chain connects TRBV20-1 to TRBJ2-1; D perhaps matches TRBD2 (6 bases). CDR3 size: 13 residues. Germline V lookup: CDR1 DFQATT, CDR2 SNEGSKA (reference sequence). The V and J ends lost 3 bases and 0 bases respectively, with 6 bases between them. CDR3 in DNA: TGCAGTGCTAGCGGGAGCTCCTACAATGAGCAGTTCTTC. Its protein product is CSASGSSYNEQFF.

This clonotype turned up a few times. V usage is TRBV6-1 and J usage is TRBJ2-2; TRBD2 aligns across 13 bases. V lost 5 bases, J lost 6 bases, and 3 bases stayed unmatched. The CDR3 has 15 residues. Looked up from germline, CDR1 is MNHNS and CDR2 is SASEGT. This CDR3 reads CASSPTSGRAGELFF. The CDR3 DNA follows: TGTGCCAGCAGTCCCACTAGCGGGAGGGCCGGGGAGCTGTTTTTT.

This clonotype came up many times. The chain recombines TRBV6-5 with TRBJ2-7; D is perhaps TRBD2 (6 bases). CDR1 MNHEY and CDR2 SVGAGI come from the germline V gene. The CDR3 sequence is 14 residues long. V lost 2 bases and J 5 bases, leaving 13 bases between the germline ends. The CDR3 sequence is CASSYVVGSDEQYF. As DNA, the CDR3 is TGTGCCAGCAGTTACGTCGTCGGGAGCGACGAGCAGTACTTC.